This entry features one TCR beta chain sequence. These data originate in a study of T cell changes during pregnancy in multiple sclerosis. TCRdb keeps only in-frame clones here, not all; method: immunoSEQ multiplex PCR. This sample has more than 65,000 clones, with approximately 91% found just once. The CDR3 runs 13 residues. Trimming removed 3 bases at V and 0 bases at J, with 6 bases between. CDR1 is KGHSH and CDR2 is LQKENI in the germline V gene. The V gene is TRBV18, the J gene TRBJ2-7; D unclear. The clonotype originates from a female donor with multiple sclerosis, enrolled in a pregnancy study. The material was peripheral blood, obtained in the first trimester of pregnancy. The CDR3 sequence is CASSPGGSYEQYF. The CDR3 DNA sequence: TGTGCCAGCTCACCCGGCGGCTCCTACGAGCAGTACTTC.